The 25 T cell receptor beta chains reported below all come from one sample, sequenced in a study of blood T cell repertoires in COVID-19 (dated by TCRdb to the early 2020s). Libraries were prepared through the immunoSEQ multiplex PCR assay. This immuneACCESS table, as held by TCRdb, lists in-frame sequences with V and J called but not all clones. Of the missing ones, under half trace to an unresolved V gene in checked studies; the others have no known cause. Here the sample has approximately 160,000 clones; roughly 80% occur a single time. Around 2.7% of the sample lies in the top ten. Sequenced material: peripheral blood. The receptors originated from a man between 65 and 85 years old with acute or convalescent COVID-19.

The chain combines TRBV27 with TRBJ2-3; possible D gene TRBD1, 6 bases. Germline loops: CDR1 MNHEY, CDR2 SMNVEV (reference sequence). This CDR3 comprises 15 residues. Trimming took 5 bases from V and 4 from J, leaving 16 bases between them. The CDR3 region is CASSPTGSLADTQYF. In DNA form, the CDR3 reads TGTGCCAGCAGTCCTACAGGGTCTTTAGCAGATACGCAGTATTTT.

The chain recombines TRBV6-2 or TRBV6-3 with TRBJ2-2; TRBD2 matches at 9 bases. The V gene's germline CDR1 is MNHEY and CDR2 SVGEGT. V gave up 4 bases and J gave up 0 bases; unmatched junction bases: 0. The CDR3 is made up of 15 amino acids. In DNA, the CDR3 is TGTGCCAGCAGTTTAGCGGGAGCGAACACCGGGGAGCTGTTTTTT. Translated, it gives CASSLAGANTGELFF.

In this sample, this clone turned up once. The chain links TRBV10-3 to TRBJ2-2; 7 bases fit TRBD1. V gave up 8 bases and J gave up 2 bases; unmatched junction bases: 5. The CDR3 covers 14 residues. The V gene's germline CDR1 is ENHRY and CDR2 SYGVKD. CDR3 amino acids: CAIRQGPNTGELFF. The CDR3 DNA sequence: TGTGCCATCCGACAGGGCCCAAACACCGGGGAGCTGTTTTTT.

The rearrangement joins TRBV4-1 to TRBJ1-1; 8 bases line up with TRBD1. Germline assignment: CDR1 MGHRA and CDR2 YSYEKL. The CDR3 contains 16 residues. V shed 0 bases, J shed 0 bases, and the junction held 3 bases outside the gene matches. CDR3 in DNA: TGCGCCAGCAGCCAAGAAGGGACAGGTATGAACACTGAAGCTTTCTTT. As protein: CASSQEGTGMNTEAFF.

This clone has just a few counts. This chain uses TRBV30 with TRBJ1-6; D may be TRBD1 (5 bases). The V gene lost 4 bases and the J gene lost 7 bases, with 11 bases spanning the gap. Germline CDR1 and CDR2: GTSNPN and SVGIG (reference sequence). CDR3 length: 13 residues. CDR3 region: CAWTAGRNSPLHF. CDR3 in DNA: TGTGCCTGGACCGCGGGGCGAAATTCACCCCTCCACTTT.

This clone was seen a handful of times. CDR3: CASSVGGSNYGYTF. CDR3 DNA sequence: TGTGCCAGCAGCGTCGGGGGGTCGAACTATGGCTACACCTTC. The V call is TRBV6-2 or TRBV6-3, the J call TRBJ1-2, with D maybe TRBD1 (5 bases). Germline V gene lookup returns CDR1 MNHEY and CDR2 SVGEGT. The CDR3 runs to 14 residues. Trimming left V 6 bases short and J 2 bases short, with 13 bases between.

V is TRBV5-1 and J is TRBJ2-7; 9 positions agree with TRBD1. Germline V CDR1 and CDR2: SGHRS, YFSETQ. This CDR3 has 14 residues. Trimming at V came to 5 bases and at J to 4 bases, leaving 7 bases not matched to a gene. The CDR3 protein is CASRPGTGPYEQYF. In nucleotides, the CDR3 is TGCGCCAGCAGACCCGGGACAGGGCCTTACGAGCAGTACTTC.

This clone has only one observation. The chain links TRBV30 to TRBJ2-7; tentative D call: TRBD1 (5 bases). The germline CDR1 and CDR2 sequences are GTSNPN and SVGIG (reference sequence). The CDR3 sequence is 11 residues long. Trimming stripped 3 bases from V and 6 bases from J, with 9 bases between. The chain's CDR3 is CAWSQGSEQYF. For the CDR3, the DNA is TGTGCCTGGAGCCAGGGTTCCGAGCAGTACTTC.

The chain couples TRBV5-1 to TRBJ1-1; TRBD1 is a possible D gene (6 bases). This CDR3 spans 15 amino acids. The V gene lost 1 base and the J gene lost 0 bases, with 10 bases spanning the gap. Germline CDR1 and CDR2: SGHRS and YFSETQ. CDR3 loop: CASSLTGPMNTEAFF. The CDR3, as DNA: TGCGCCAGCAGCTTGACAGGGCCGATGAACACTGAAGCTTTCTTT.

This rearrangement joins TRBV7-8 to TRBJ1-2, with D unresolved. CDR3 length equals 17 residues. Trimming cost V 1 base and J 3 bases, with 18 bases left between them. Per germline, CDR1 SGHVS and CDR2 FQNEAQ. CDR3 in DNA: TGTGCCAGCAGCTTAGTCCCTGCACCGACACGAGACTATGGCTACACCTTC. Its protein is CASSLVPAPTRDYGYTF.

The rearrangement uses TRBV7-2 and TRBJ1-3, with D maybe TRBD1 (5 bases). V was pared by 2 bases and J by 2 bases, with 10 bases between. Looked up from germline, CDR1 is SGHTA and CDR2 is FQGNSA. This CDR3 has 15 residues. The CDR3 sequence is CASSLPRQTGNTIYF. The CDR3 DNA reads TGTGCCAGCAGCTTACCCAGACAGACTGGAAACACCATATATTTT.

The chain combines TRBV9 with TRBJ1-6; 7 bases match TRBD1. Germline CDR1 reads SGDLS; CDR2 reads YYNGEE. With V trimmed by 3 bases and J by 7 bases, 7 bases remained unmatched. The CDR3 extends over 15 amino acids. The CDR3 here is CASSAFGTENSPLHF. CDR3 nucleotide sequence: TGTGCCAGCAGCGCCTTTGGGACAGAGAATTCACCCCTCCACTTT.

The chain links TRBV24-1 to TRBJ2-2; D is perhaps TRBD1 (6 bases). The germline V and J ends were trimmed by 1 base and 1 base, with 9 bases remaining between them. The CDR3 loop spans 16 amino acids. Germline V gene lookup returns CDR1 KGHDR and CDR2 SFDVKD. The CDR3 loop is CATSDFTRGNTGELFF. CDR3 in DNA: TGTGCCACCAGTGATTTCACCAGGGGGAACACCGGGGAGCTGTTTTTT.

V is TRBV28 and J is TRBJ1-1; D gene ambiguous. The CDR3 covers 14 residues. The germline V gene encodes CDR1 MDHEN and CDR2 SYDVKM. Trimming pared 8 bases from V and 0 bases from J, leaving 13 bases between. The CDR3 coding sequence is TGTGCCAGCGTAAACCCCGGGATGAACACTGAAGCTTTCTTT. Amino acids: CASVNPGMNTEAFF.

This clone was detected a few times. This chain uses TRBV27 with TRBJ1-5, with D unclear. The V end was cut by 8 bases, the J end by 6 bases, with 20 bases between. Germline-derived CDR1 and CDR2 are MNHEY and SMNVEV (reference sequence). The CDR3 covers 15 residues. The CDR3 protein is CASRPRASLGQPQHF. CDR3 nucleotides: TGTGCCAGCCGCCCGCGGGCGAGTCTGGGTCAGCCCCAGCATTTT.

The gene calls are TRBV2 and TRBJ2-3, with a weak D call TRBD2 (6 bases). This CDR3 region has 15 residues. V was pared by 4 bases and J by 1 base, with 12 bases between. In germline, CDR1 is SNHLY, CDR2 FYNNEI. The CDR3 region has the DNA TGTGCCAGCAGTGTCATAGGGGAGGGCACAGATACGCAGTATTTT. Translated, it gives CASSVIGEGTDTQYF.

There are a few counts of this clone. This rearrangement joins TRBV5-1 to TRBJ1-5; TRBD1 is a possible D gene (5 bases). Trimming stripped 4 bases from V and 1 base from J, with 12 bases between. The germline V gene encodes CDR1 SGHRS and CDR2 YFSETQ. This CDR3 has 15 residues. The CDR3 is CASSPNGGSNQPQHF. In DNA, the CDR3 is TGCGCCAGCAGCCCTAACGGGGGAAGCAATCAGCCCCAGCATTTT.

CDR3 amino acids: CASSTTGTGELFF. The CDR3 coding sequence is TGTGCCAGCAGTACAACCGGGACCGGGGAGCTGTTTTTT. The rearrangement joins TRBV27 to TRBJ2-2; D not resolved. Germline loops: CDR1 MNHEY, CDR2 SMNVEV (reference sequence). Trimming pared 5 bases from V and 5 bases from J, leaving 9 bases between. The CDR3 is 13 amino acids.

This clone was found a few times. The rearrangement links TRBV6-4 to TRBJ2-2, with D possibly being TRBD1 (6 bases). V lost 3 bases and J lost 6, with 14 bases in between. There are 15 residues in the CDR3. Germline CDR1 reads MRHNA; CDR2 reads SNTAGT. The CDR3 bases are TGTGCCAGCAGTGATGTGGGAGAGGGGGCCGGGGAGCTGTTTTTT. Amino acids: CASSDVGEGAGELFF.

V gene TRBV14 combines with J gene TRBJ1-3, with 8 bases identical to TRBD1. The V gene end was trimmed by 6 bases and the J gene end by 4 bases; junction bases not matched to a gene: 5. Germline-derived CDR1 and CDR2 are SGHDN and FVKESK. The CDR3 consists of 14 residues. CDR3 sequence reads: CASRRTGTGNTIYF. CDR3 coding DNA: TGTGCCAGCAGGAGGACAGGGACGGGAAACACCATATATTTT.

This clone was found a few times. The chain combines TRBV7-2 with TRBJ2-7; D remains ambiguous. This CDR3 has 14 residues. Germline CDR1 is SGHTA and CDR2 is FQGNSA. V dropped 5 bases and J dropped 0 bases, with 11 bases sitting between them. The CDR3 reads CASSLEPGSYEQYF. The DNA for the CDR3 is TGTGCCAGCAGCCTCGAGCCGGGCTCCTACGAGCAGTACTTC.

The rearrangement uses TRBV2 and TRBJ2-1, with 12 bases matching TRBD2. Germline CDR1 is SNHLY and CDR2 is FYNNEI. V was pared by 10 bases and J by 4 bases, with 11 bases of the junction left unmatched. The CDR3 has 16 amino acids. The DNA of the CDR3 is TGTGCCACCCGACTAGCGGGGGCTCCCGGGTACAATGAGCAGTTCTTC. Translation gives CATRLAGAPGYNEQFF.

CDR3 residues: CASSFSGSTDTQYF. The CDR3 nucleotides are TGTGCCAGCAGCTTTAGCGGGAGCACAGATACGCAGTATTTT. This sequence joins TRBV6-2 or TRBV6-3 and TRBJ2-3; 7 bases fit TRBD2. CDR3 length: 14 residues. The V and J ends lost 6 bases and 0 bases, in that order; junction bases with no gene match: 3. Per the germline V gene, CDR1 is MNHEY and CDR2 is SVGEGT.

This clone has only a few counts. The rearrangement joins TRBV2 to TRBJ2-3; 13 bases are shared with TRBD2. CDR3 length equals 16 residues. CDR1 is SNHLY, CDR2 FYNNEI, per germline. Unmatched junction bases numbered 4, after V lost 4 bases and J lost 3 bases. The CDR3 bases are TGTGCCAGCAGTGGGGGACTAGCGGGAACGACAGATACGCAGTATTTT. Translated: CASSGGLAGTTDTQYF.

CDR3 loop: CATEGGKSYGYTF. DNA of the CDR3: TGTGCCACAGAGGGGGGGAAGAGCTATGGCTACACCTTC. The V call is TRBV7-9, the J call TRBJ1-2; TRBD1 might be the D (6 bases). The CDR3 spans 13 residues. Deletions cut 10 bases from V and 4 bases from J, with 16 bases between. Germline lookup yields CDR1 SEHNR and CDR2 FQNEAQ (reference sequence).